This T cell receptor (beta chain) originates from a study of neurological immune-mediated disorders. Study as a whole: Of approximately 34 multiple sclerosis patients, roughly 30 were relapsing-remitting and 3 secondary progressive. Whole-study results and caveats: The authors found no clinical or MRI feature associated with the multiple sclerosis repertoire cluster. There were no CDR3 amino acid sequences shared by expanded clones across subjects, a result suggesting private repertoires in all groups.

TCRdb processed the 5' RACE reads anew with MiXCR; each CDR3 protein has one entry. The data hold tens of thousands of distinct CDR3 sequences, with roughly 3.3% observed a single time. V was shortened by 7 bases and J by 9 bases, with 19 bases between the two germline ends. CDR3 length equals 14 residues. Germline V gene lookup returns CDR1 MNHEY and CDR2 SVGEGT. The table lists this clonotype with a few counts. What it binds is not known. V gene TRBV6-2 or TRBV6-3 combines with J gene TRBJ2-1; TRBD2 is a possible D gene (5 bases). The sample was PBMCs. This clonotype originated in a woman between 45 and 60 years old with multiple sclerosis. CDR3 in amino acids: CASKTGILGFEQFF. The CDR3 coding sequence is TGTGCCAGCAAGACCGGGATATTGGGGTTTGAGCAGTTCTTC.